A selection of T cell receptor beta chains follows, all from one sample in a study of cytomegalovirus exposure and HLA in healthy donors. The protocol was immunoSEQ multiplex PCR, while the TCRdb copy is restricted to in-frame clones and leaves out a portion. The sample yields 130,000 to 150,000 clones, 75% to 80% seen once. Sequences were obtained from PBMCs. All receptors come from a young man in good health and CMV-seronegative. The CDR3 runs from the conserved cysteine through the conserved F or W. A D gene is named only where the DNA matches it firmly. Size tells how often a clone was seen (once, few, many) or the class of an expanded clone, and some rows leave it out.

TGTGCCAGCAGTTACGTGGCAGGGGGAAATGAGCAGTTCTTC CASSYVAGGNEQFF TRBV6-5 14 NA TRBD1 TRBJ2-1
TGTGCCAGCTCCCTCGGATCCGGGAGGATGGCTTTCTTT CASSLGSGRMAFF TRBV18 13 NA NA TRBJ1-1
TGTGCCAGCAGTGTAGGGACAGGGTTGTTCAACGAACAGTACTTC CASSVGTGLFNEQYF TRBV6-6 15 once TRBD1 TRBJ2-7
TGCAGCGCCCAGGGTGGGGGCCGGAACGAGCAGTACTTC CSAQGGGRNEQYF TRBV29-1 13 NA NA TRBJ2-7
TGCGCCAGCAGCTTCAGGGAATTCTCCTACGAGCAGTACTTC CASSFREFSYEQYF TRBV5-1 14 NA NA TRBJ2-7
TGTGCCAGCAGCTGGGGCCGGACTAGCTATGGGGAGCAGTACTTC CASSWGRTSYGEQYF TRBV5-6 15 NA TRBD2 TRBJ2-7
TGTGCCAGCAGTTTTAGTGCAGATACGCAGTATTTT CASSFSADTQYF TRBV27 12 NA NA TRBJ2-3
TGTGCCATCAGCCAGCGGGACAGGGGGCTGTCGACTAATGAAAAACTGTTTTTT CAISQRDRGLSTNEKLFF TRBV10-3 18 NA TRBD1 TRBJ1-4
TGCAGCGTTACCGGACTGGGGAACACTGAAGCTTTCTTT CSVTGLGNTEAFF TRBV29-1 13 NA NA TRBJ1-1
TGTGCCACCAGCAGAGCTGGCGGGGGCGAGTATGGCTACACCTTC CATSRAGGGEYGYTF TRBV15 15 NA NA TRBJ1-2
TGTGCCAGCAGCTTAGACAGGGCTGGCTATGGCTACACCTTC CASSLDRAGYGYTF TRBV11-3 14 NA NA TRBJ1-2
TGCGCCAGCAGCCAAGTCCCGCAGGCGCAAGAGACCCAGTACTTC CASSQVPQAQETQYF TRBV4-1 15 few NA TRBJ2-5
TGCGCCAGCAGCGGGGACGCTAGCGGGGGGAACACCGGGGAGCTGTTTTTT CASSGDASGGNTGELFF TRBV5-1 17 NA TRBD2 TRBJ2-2
TGTGCCAGCAGCTTAACGGGACAGGGAGGCTACGAGCAGTACTTC CASSLTGQGGYEQYF TRBV7-3 15 NA TRBD1 TRBJ2-7
TGTGCCTGGAGTGTTACAGCCGGGCAGGGGGAAGGCTACACCTTC CAWSVTAGQGEGYTF TRBV30 15 NA TRBD1 TRBJ1-2
TGTGCCAGCAGTCTCAGACTAGCGGGAGGGAGCACAGATACGCAGTATTTT CASSLRLAGGSTDTQYF TRBV27 17 NA TRBD2 TRBJ2-3
TGCGCCAGCAATGACATGGGAGGGACTAGCTCCTACGAGCAGTACTTC CASNDMGGTSSYEQYF TRBV5-1 16 NA TRBD2 TRBJ2-7
TGTGCCAGCAGCTTAGGTAGCCACACAGATACGCAGTATTTT CASSLGSHTDTQYF TRBV7-8 14 NA NA TRBJ2-3
TGCGCCAGCAGCCAAGATCTGGTCAACATGAACACTGAAGCTTTCTTT CASSQDLVNMNTEAFF TRBV4-1 16 NA NA TRBJ1-1
TGTGCCAGCAGTTCCCAGCGGGAGGCCTACACAGATACGCAGTATTTT CASSSQREAYTDTQYF TRBV6-5 16 NA TRBD2 TRBJ2-3
TGTGCCAGCAGCTATAAAGACAGGGGGTACACTGAAGCTTTCTTT CASSYKDRGYTEAFF TRBV7-8 15 NA TRBD1 TRBJ1-1
TGTGCCAGCAGTAGCGGGAGGGCCGGCGAGCAGTACTTC CASSSGRAGEQYF TRBV27 13 NA TRBD2 TRBJ2-7
TGCGCCAGCAGCTTAGGACAGAACACAGATACGCAGTATTTT CASSLGQNTDTQYF TRBV5-1 14 NA NA TRBJ2-3
TGTGCCAGCGTACCTAGCGGGGGGGCCAACAATGAGCAGTTCTTC CASVPSGGANNEQFF TRBV11-3 15 NA TRBD2 TRBJ2-1
TGCGCCAGCAGCCCGGGACAGGGCGCCTACGAGCAGTACTTC CASSPGQGAYEQYF TRBV5-1 14 once TRBD1 TRBJ2-7
TGTGCCAGCAGCCTCAACTCATTGCGGGACAGGGGAAGGAGGAACACTGAAGCTTTCTTT CASSLNSLRDRGRRNTEAFF TRBV7-3 20 NA TRBD1 TRBJ1-1